This paragraph covers one T cell receptor beta chain sequence. Its specificity is unknown. The data are from a study of vaccination and CD4 T cells after COVID-19. Turning to the study itself: Control cultures used a CEFX viral epitope pool, an HIV-1 Nef peptide pool, or no peptide.

The germline V gene has CDR1 LNHDA and CDR2 SQIVND (reference sequence). The CDR3 extends over 14 amino acids. The V end lost 6 bases, the J end lost 5 bases, and 16 bases lay between the germline ends. Sequencing of cultured CD4+ T cell DNA used the Oncomine TCR Beta short-read assay. TCRdb analysed the PCR reads with MiXCR anew, one entry per CDR3 protein. The table lists 9,000 to 15,000 distinct CDR3 sequences, 76% of them singletons. As for treatment: roughly ten-day PBMC culture with coronavirus spike peptide pools or control peptides (ViraFEST assay). The sequence was collected from a human donor who had recovered from COVID-19. Sequenced sample: CD4+ T cells from blood, cultured in vitro. The rearrangement joins TRBV19 to TRBJ1-1, with D possibly being TRBD1 (6 bases). CDR3 DNA: TGTGCCAGTAGGGCGACAGGACTTAGGACTGAAGCTTTCTTT. Translation: CASRATGLRTEAFF.